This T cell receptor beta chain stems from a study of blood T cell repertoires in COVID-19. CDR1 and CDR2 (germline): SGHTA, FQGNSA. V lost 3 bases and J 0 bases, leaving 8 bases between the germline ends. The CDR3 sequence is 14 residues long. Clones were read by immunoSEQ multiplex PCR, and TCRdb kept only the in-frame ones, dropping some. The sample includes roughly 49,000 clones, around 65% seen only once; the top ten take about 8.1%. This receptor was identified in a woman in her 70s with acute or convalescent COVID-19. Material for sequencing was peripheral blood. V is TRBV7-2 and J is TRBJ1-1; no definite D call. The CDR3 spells CASSLRTLNTEAFF. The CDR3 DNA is TGTGCCAGCAGCTTGCGGACTCTGAACACTGAAGCTTTCTTT.